This is a list of T cell receptor beta chains from one sample in a study of control samples from healthy donors and cancer patients. TCRdb's copy holds only in-frame clones and misses some; the assay was immunoSEQ multiplex PCR. The sample lists tens of thousands of clones, 80% to 95% seen once, with around 0.92% in the top ten. The specimen sequenced was blood. These receptors all stem from a woman younger than 45 in good health. Each CDR3 is given without its conserved first and last residue. Fields, in order: V gene, D gene, CDR3 protein. The D gene is left open where the match is weak.

>TRBV28|.
ASSPQGQETQY
>TRBV14|.
ASSHPQGTNTEAF
>TRBV11-2|.
ASSSPTGRRLYGYT
>TRBV6-5|.
ASSYSGQGFEEQY
>TRBV11-2|.
ASSLRSPRAGYEQY
>TRBV19|TRBD1
ASTQGQGRYEQY
>TRBV12-3/TRBV12-4|.
ASSFPGGETQY
>TRBV6-5|.
ASKTGVSGNTIY
>TRBV9|.
ASSVVGTGSNYGYT
>TRBV6-5|TRBD1
ASGRDRTDSPLH
>TRBV7-9|TRBD1
ASSFSPTGQGRTDTQY
>TRBV9|.
ASSVTGLYGYT
>TRBV4-1|.
ASSPTDTPGAAARNTEAF
>TRBV6-5|TRBD1
ASSYSRTGGSEAF
>TRBV7-8|.
ASSLGWSHYNEQF
>TRBV12-5|.
ASGLVSLGAANEQY
>TRBV6-6|.
ATTSILNEKLF
>TRBV6-4|TRBD1
ASRKDREGTEAF
>TRBV6-6|.
ASSRGPRDGYT
>TRBV11-2|.
ASSLGGRVPYEQY
>TRBV7-7|.
ASSSGRTYQETQY
>TRBV19|.
ASSKQGNYGYT
>TRBV3-1/TRBV3-2|.
ASSQLTGGTQY
>TRBV11-2|TRBD1
ASSPGGSGNTIY
>TRBV5-5|.
ASSLGPNTEAF
>TRBV3-1/TRBV3-2|.
ASSPRQFSPLH
>TRBV18|.
ASSGMSTEAF
>TRBV3-1/TRBV3-2|.
ASSQNRAFNQPQH
>TRBV5-1|.
ASTTGADQETQY
>TRBV19|.
ASSTDRTWGEKLF
>TRBV10-3|.
AISESAWRNTGELF
>TRBV5-1|TRBD1
ASSLEGATVIWNTEAF
>TRBV27|.
ASSRIAGNEQF
>TRBV6-1|.
ASSEQGTSNQPQH
>TRBV7-9|.
ASSLLTGIDTQY
>TRBV29-1|.
SATRGASNEKLF
>TRBV29-1|TRBD1
SATGDSVDQPQH
>TRBV4-1|TRBD1
ASSQDPDRDNQPQH
>TRBV5-1|TRBD2
ASSSTSRGYNEQF
>TRBV5-1|.
ASSWSQGSTGELF
>TRBV5-6|.
ASSLERESGETQY
>TRBV2|.
ASSLYGYEQY
>TRBV5-6|.
ASSLGPGSEAF
>TRBV29-1|.
SPLEQNNNSPLH
>TRBV6-5|TRBD1
ASSFGQGGNNSPLH
>TRBV4-2|.
ASSEMVERNTGELF
>TRBV14|.
ASSLAGLSHEKLF
>TRBV20-1|.
SARGSYEQY
>TRBV5-6|.
ASRGRGPNYGYT
>TRBV5-1|.
ASSPGTVETNEKLF
>TRBV27|TRBD1
ASRHSIRDRGNTIY
>TRBV15|.
ATSRHDQNIQY
>TRBV29-1|.
SVEDGGSGANVLT
>TRBV19|.
ASAPGQDYGYT
>TRBV25-1|.
ASSGATGVSKNIQY
>TRBV6-4|TRBD2
ASSGGGRTGANVLT
>TRBV5-1|.
ASSSAGDNEKLF
>TRBV6-5|.
ASSYSVGVNSPLH
>TRBV6-1|.
ASSEYGGAGNQPQH